This T cell receptor beta chain was retrieved from a study of shared clonotypes between healthy human individuals. Study at large: A few men and two women, aged 18 to 49, were donors.

A remark on this clone: What it binds is not known.

Germline values: CDR1 SGHKS, CDR2 YYEKEE (reference sequence). V lost 0 bases and J 2 bases, leaving 12 bases between the germline ends. CDR3 length: 15 residues. Only CD45RO-negative cells positively selected for CCR7 counted as naive CD8 cells, so terminally differentiated effector memory CD45RA+ cells were excluded. The method was immunoSEQ multiplex PCR; TCRdb's version includes in-frame clones alone and lacks a portion of them. The repertoire holds about 2.1 million clones, with 90% to 95% as singletons. General observations from the study: Four donors held around 5% of naive CD4 clonotypes in common. Shared clonotypes across all four donors exceeded non-shared ones in generation probability.

This chain links TRBV5-5 with TRBJ2-7, with a tentative D call TRBD1 (6 bases). This receptor was obtained from a man between 18 and 35 years old in good health. Some clones in this sample may be carry-over from other donors' samples. Sequencing was performed on naive CD8+ T cells from PBMCs. The CDR3 sequence: CASSLAADRAYEQYF. The CDR3 DNA sequence: TGTGCCAGCAGCTTGGCAGCGGACAGAGCCTACGAGCAGTACTTC.